A single sample gave rise to the 5 T cell receptor beta chains below, sequenced in a study of blood T cell repertoires in COVID-19. The protocol was immunoSEQ multiplex PCR, while the TCRdb copy is restricted to in-frame clones and leaves out a portion. The data contain about 140,000 clones, approximately 84% of them singletons. The sample comprised PBMCs or T cells enriched from blood (not recorded which). These receptors all stem from a woman aged 50 to 65 with acute COVID-19.

The chain uses TRBV7-2 and TRBJ2-3; 10 bases match TRBD2. Looked up from germline, CDR1 is SGHTA and CDR2 is FQGNSA. CDR3 length equals 15 residues. The V gene end was trimmed by 3 bases and the J gene end by 3 bases; junction bases not matched to a gene: 3. The CDR3 DNA follows: TGTGCCAGCAGCTTCCTAGCGGGAGTTACAGATACGCAGTATTTT. Amino acid sequence: CASSFLAGVTDTQYF.

The chain uses TRBV2 and TRBJ2-5; 10 bases fit TRBD2. Germline CDR1 and CDR2: SNHLY and FYNNEI. The ends lost 6 bases at V and 4 bases at J; junction bases unmatched: 5. The CDR3 has 14 amino acids. The CDR3 reads CASREREGGETQYF. The CDR3 DNA reads TGTGCCAGCAGGGAGCGGGAGGGGGGAGAGACCCAGTACTTC.

The genes are TRBV21-1 and TRBJ1-6. TRBV21-1 is a known pseudogene. The CDR3 has 13 amino acids. The chain's CDR3 is CASSRKTSSPLHF. The CDR3 nucleotides are TGTGCCAGCAGCCGGAAGACTTCTTCACCCCTCCACTTT.

The chain employs TRBV11-2 and TRBJ2-7, with 7 positions matching TRBD1. CDR1 SGHAT and CDR2 FQNNGV come from the germline V gene. The CDR3 spans 15 residues. V was pared by 4 bases and J by 2 bases, with 8 bases of the junction left unmatched. The CDR3 DNA is TGTGCCAGCAGCTCATACAGGGGACCTACCTACGAGCAGTACTTC. It specifies CASSSYRGPTYEQYF.

The V call is TRBV18, the J call TRBJ2-5; tentatively, D is TRBD2 (5 bases). This CDR3 is built from 14 residues. V lost 2 bases, J lost 4 bases, and 11 bases lay in between. Germline V gives CDR1 KGHSH, CDR2 LQKENI. The chain's CDR3 is CASSPRELPETQYF. CDR3 bases: TGTGCCAGCTCACCAAGGGAGTTGCCAGAGACCCAGTACTTC. Combining the CDR3 with reference TRBV18 and TRBJ2-5 gives the whole variable domain NAGVMQNPRHLVRRRGQEARLRCSPMKGHSHVYWYRQLPEEGLKFMVYLQKENIIDESGMPKERFSAEFPKEGPSILRIQQVVRGDSAAYFCASSPRELPETQYFGPGTRLLVL.